Shown below are 9 T cell receptor beta chains from a single sample sequenced in a study of response to subunit inactivated influenza vaccine. TCRdb reprocessed the RT-PCR reads with MiXCR, giving one entry per CDR3 protein. The sample records 650,000 or so distinct CDR3 sequences, about 15% being singletons. The specimen was PBMCs from blood, collected approximately 15 days before vaccination. All receptors come from a man aged 45-60 years who received an inactivated influenza vaccine.

The CDR3 spells CASSPTIVRGVNEKLFF. In DNA form, the CDR3 reads TGTGCCAGCTCACCAACGATAGTTCGGGGGGTTAATGAAAAACTGTTTTTT. V gene TRBV18 combines with J gene TRBJ1-4, with D tentatively TRBD1 (5 bases). The germline V and J ends were trimmed by 2 bases and 4 bases, with 17 bases remaining between them. Germline lookup yields CDR1 KGHSH and CDR2 LQKENI. CDR3 length: 17 amino acids. Together with reference TRBV18 and TRBJ1-4, the CDR3 gives the full variable domain: NAGVMQNPRHLVRRRGQEARLRCSPMKGHSHVYWYRQLPEEGLKFMVYLQKENIIDESGMPKERFSAEFPKEGPSILRIQQVVRGDSAAYFCASSPTIVRGVNEKLFFGSGTQLSVL.

J is TRBJ2-7 and V is TRBV7-9, with 7 bases fitting TRBD1. This CDR3 has 15 amino acids. V lost 5 bases to trimming and J lost 6 bases; unmatched junction nucleotides: 13. In germline, CDR1 is SEHNR, CDR2 FQNEAQ (reference sequence). In nucleotides, the CDR3 is TGTGCCAGCAGCCCGCGTGACAGGGAAGGAGGCGAGCAGTACTTC. Protein sequence: CASSPRDREGGEQYF.

There are a few counts of this clonotype. The chain employs TRBV20-1 and TRBJ2-7; D ambiguous. This CDR3 has 12 residues. V lost 3 bases to trimming and J lost 2 bases, with 8 bases between them. The germline gives CDR1 DFQATT, CDR2 SNEGSKA (reference sequence). Here the CDR3 DNA reads TGCAGTGCTAGCCTAACTGCCTACGAGCAGTACTTC. It codes for CSASLTAYEQYF.

The chain uses TRBV10-3 and TRBJ1-1, with 7 bases that match TRBD1. The V gene's germline CDR1 is ENHRY and CDR2 SYGVKD. There are 12 residues in the CDR3. Trimming took 10 bases from V and 5 from J; bases not matched to a gene: 7. CDR3 in amino acids: CASTGERTEAFF. The DNA of the CDR3 is TGTGCCAGCACAGGGGAAAGGACTGAAGCTTTCTTT.

This chain joins TRBV7-3 and TRBJ2-2; D is possibly TRBD2 (6 bases). This CDR3 is 15 amino acids long. Germline V gene lookup returns CDR1 SGHTA and CDR2 FQGTGA. V lost 5 bases, J lost 4 bases, and 14 bases lay in between. The CDR3 bases are TGTGCCAGCAGCGACACGGGGCGGGGCACCGGGGAGCTGTTTTTT. Protein: CASSDTGRGTGELFF.

This clonotype came up many times. The chain combines TRBV5-4 with TRBJ2-7, with TRBD2 as a possible D gene (5 bases). Germline lookup yields CDR1 SGHNT and CDR2 YYREEE (reference sequence). The CDR3 contains 13 residues. V lost 5 bases and J 2 bases, leaving 11 bases between the germline ends. The DNA of the CDR3 is TGTGCCAGCAGTCGGACTCTCGCCTACGAGCAGTACTTC. Amino acids: CASSRTLAYEQYF. Drawing the rest from reference TRBV5-4 and TRBJ2-7, the complete variable domain is ETGVTQSPTHLIKTRGQQVTLRCSSQSGHNTVSWYQQALGQGPQFIFQYYREEENGRGNFPPRFSGLQFPNYSSELNVNALELDDSALYLCASSRTLAYEQYFGPGTRLTVT.

This rearrangement joins TRBV5-1 to TRBJ2-7, with 15 positions matching TRBD2. Losses at the gene ends were 4 bases for V and 0 bases for J; bases not matched to a gene: 8. Germline V gives CDR1 SGHRS, CDR2 YFSETQ. This CDR3 has 18 amino acids. In DNA form, the CDR3 reads TGCGCCAGCAGCCCTGGACTAGCGGGGGGGACTAGCTCCTACGAGCAGTACTTC. Amino acids: CASSPGLAGGTSSYEQYF.

The table lists this clonotype with a few counts. The V call is TRBV21-1, the J call TRBJ2-5; the table's D call, TRBD2, has no DNA check behind it. TRBV21-1 represents a pseudogene. This CDR3 is 16 amino acids long. Here the CDR3 DNA reads TGTGCCAGCAGCCTCCATGTAGCGGGTTGCCAAGAGACCCAGTACTTC. Amino acids: CASSLHVAGCQETQYF.

V and J are TRBV6-2 or TRBV6-3 and TRBJ2-6, with 7 bases fitting TRBD1. The germline gives CDR1 MNHEY, CDR2 SVGEGT. V was pared by 2 bases and J by 0 bases, with 4 bases of the junction left unmatched. The CDR3 is made up of 17 amino acids. CDR3 protein: CASSYDRVSSGANVLTF. As DNA, the CDR3 is TGTGCCAGCAGTTACGACAGGGTTAGCTCTGGGGCCAACGTCCTGACTTTC.